What follows describes a single TCR beta chain. What it recognizes is unknown. This sample is drawn from a study of Ad26.COV2.S vaccination and SARS-CoV-2 variants. Study overall: A participant enrolled in the COV1001 Ad26.COV2.S trial arm provided the sample. Intramuscularly, Ad26.COV2.S was given either once or twice, 56 days apart. Study findings and constraints: Reported post-vaccination CD8+ and CD4+ T cell responses to spike showed substantial breadth.

Profiling relied on immunoSEQ multiplex PCR, and the TCRdb table lists in-frame clones only, not all of them. The table records roughly 510,000 clones, roughly 89% of them present only once. V lost 5 bases and J lost 15, with 20 bases in between. The CDR3 runs 13 residues. Germline values: CDR1 SEHNR, CDR2 FQNEAQ (reference sequence). Treatment in this sample: roughly 18 received Ad26.COV2.S at low or high dose, single or two shots; about 5 received placebo; per-sample allocation not given. Specimens were obtained on day 63 following the first vaccine or placebo injection. Adults aged 18-55 years in Boston included the donor.

This chain connects TRBV7-9 to TRBJ2-1; D is perhaps TRBD1 or TRBD2 (6 bases each). This clonotype was obtained from a person aged 18-65 years who received the Ad26.COV2.S COVID-19 vaccine or a placebo. The specimen was peripheral blood, collected in a trial of Ad26.COV2.S vaccine versus placebo. The CDR3 reads CASSAHESGGGFF. In nucleotides, the CDR3 is TGTGCCAGCAGCGCCCATGAATCCGGAGGGGGGTTCTTC. Looking up the rest from reference TRBV7-9 and TRBJ2-1 gives the full variable domain: DTGVSQNPRHKITKRGQNVTFRCDPISEHNRLYWYRQTLGQGPEFLTYFQNEAQLEKSRLLSDRFSAERPKGSFSTLEIQRTEQGDSAMYLCASSAHESGGGFFGPGTRLTVL.